This entry describes one T cell receptor (beta chain). Looked up from germline, CDR1 is DFQATT and CDR2 is SNEGSKA (reference sequence). V lost 2 bases to trimming and J lost 4 bases, with 12 bases between them. The CDR3 is made up of 14 amino acids. This sample stems from a study of patients and donors after allogeneic stem cell transplantation. One entry per CDR3 protein, called by TCRdb with MiXCR from the RT-PCR reads. In the table there are roughly 880,000 distinct CDR3 sequences, approximately 19% of which are singletons. This TCR came from a human donor who was either an allogeneic HSCT recipient or a stem cell or donor lymphocyte infusion donor (not recorded which). It is not recorded whose cells these are; they may come from a transplant donor. The specimen was blood, either unsorted or a sorted T cell fraction (not recorded which). This chain joins TRBV20-1 and TRBJ2-1; the D gene is possibly TRBD2 (6 bases). DNA for the CDR3: TGCAGTGCTAGACCGATCGGACTATACAATGAGCAGTTCTTC. As protein: CSARPIGLYNEQFF.